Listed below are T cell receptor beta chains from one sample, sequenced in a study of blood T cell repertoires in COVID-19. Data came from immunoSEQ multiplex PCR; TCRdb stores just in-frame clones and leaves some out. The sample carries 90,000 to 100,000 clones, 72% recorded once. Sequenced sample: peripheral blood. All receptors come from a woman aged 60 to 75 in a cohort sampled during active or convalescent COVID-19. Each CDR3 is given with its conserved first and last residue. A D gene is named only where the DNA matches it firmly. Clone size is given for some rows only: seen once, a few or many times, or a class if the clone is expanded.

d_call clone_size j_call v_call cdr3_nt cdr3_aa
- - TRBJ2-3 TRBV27 TGTGCCAGCACCTCGCAGATCACAGATACGCAGTATTTT CASTSQITDTQYF
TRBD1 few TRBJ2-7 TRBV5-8 TGTGCCAGCAGTCCCACTCCTCCGGGACAGGGGTCCCTCTACGAGCAGTACTTC CASSPTPPGQGSLYEQYF
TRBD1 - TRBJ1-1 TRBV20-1 TGCAGTGCTAGTACAGGGGTTGACACTGAAGCTTTCTTT CSASTGVDTEAFF
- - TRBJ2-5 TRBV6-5 TGTGCCAGCAGTTACTCGGCAGAGACCCAGTACTTC CASSYSAETQYF
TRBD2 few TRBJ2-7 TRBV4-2 TGTGCCAGCAGCCAAGATGAGCGGGGGACCTACGAGCAGTACTTC CASSQDERGTYEQYF
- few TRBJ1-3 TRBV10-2 TGCGCCAGCAGCCCGACAGGCTCCTCTGGAAACACCATATATTTT CASSPTGSSGNTIYF
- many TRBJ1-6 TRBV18 TGTGCCAGCTCACCACTGGACAGAAATTCACCCCTCCACTTT CASSPLDRNSPLHF
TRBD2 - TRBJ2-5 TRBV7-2 TGTGCCAGTAAGCGGGGGGGCTGGGAGACCCAGTACTTC CASKRGGWETQYF
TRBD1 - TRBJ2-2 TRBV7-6 TGTGCCAGCAAAAGTCAGGGACAGGGGGTCACCGGGGAGCTGTTTTTT CASKSQGQGVTGELFF
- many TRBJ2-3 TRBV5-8 TGTGCCAGCAGCCCGCAGGGCGGCAGTTGGGCAGATACGCAGTATTTT CASSPQGGSWADTQYF
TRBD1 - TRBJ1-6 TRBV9 TGTGCCAGCAGCGGGACTCGGGACAGGAATTCACCCCTCCACTTT CASSGTRDRNSPLHF
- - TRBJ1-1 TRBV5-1 TGCGCCAGCAGCTCGGGGGGCACTGAAGCTTTCTTT CASSSGGTEAFF
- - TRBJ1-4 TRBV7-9 TGTGCCAGCACCGCTTTGGGCAGGGTTAATGAAAAACTGTTTTTT CASTALGRVNEKLFF
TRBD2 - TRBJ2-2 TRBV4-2 TGTGCCAGCAGCCAATCTGGACTAGCGGTCGGGGAGCTGTTTTTT CASSQSGLAVGELFF
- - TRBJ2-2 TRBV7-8 TGTGCCAGCAGCCCTGAGACAGGAATGGTGACCGGGGAGCTGTTTTTT CASSPETGMVTGELFF
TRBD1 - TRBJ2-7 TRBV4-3 TGCGCCAGCAGCCAAGAGGCAGGGGGTAACTACGAGCAGTACTTC CASSQEAGGNYEQYF
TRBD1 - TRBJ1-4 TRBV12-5 TGTGCTAGTGGTTTGCACCGGACAGGGGGCTCTGAAAAACTGTTTTTT CASGLHRTGGSEKLFF
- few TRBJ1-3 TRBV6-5 TGTGCCACAAACGAGGGGGGGAAAACTGGAAACACCATATATTTT CATNEGGKTGNTIYF
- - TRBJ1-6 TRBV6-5 TGTGCCAGCACGGCGGGGATTTCACCCCTCCACTTT CASTAGISPLHF
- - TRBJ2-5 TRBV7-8 TGTGCCAGCAGCTTAGGGACAGTACAAGAGACCCAGTACTTC CASSLGTVQETQYF
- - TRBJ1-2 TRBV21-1 TGTGCCAGCAGCAAACCCTTCTACACCTTC CASSKPFYTF
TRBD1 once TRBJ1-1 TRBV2 TGTGCCAGCATCCGACAGGGGAACACTGAAGCTTTCTTT CASIRQGNTEAFF
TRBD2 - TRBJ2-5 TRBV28 TGTGCCAGCCAAGTGGGCGGGGGGCCGGTAGAGACCCAGTACTTC CASQVGGGPVETQYF
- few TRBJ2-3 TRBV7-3 TGTGCCAGCAGCTTAAGTGGAGTTTTCTCAGATACGCAGTATTTT CASSLSGVFSDTQYF
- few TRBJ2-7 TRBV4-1 TGCGCCAGCAGCCAAGATACCGCCAGGGCGAACGAGCAGTACTTC CASSQDTARANEQYF
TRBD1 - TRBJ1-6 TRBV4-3 TGCGCCAGCAGCCAAGAGAGTGGTCTGGGACAGGCAAGCTCCTATAATTCACCCCTCCACTTT CASSQESGLGQASSYNSPLHF
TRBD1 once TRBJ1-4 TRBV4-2 TGTGCCAGCAGCCAAGAGAGGACAGGGGGCGGGAATGAAAAACTGTTTTTT CASSQERTGGGNEKLFF
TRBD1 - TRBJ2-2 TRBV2 TGTGCCAGTACAGGGGGCCGAAGAAGCACCGGGGAGCTGTTTTTT CASTGGRRSTGELFF
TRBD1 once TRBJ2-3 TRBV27 TGTGCCAGCAGTTTAACAGGGGCTAGCACAGATACGCAGTATTTT CASSLTGASTDTQYF
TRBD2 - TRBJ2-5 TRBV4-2 TGTGCCAGCAGCCAAGATGAGGGCCGACTAGCGGGGGAAGAGACCCAGTACTTC CASSQDEGRLAGEETQYF
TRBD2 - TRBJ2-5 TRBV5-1 TGCGCCAGCGGCCGACTAGCGGGGAACCAAGAGACCCAGTACTTC CASGRLAGNQETQYF
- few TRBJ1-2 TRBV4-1 TGCGCCAGCAGCCAAGCCTCCCCGACAGGATGGGGCTATGGCTACACCTTC CASSQASPTGWGYGYTF
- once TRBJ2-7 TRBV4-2 TGTGCCAGCAGCCCCTCCGGCCTGACAGTCTACGAGCAGTACTTC CASSPSGLTVYEQYF
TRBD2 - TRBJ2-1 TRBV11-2 TGTGCCAGCAGCGCGAGACTAGCGGGGCGCCTTGATTCGTCCAATGAGCAGTTCTTC CASSARLAGRLDSSNEQFF
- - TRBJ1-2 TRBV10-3 TGTGCCATCAGTGAGTCGAACAGGGCTGGCTACACCTTC CAISESNRAGYTF
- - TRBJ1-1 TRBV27 TGTGCCAGCAGCTACCAACGACAGGCTGTCACTGAAGCTTTCTTT CASSYQRQAVTEAFF
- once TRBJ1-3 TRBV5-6 TGTGCCAGCAGCTTAACAGGGTCGGCGGGAAACACCATATATTTT CASSLTGSAGNTIYF
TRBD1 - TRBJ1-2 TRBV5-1 TGCGCCAGCAGCTTGGACCCAGGGGGCGCGTGGGGCTACACCTTC CASSLDPGGAWGYTF
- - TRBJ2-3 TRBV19 TGTGCCAGTAAAGCCTCCCCGACAGGAAGGTTAGGCACAGATACGCAGTATTTT CASKASPTGRLGTDTQYF
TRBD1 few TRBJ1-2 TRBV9 TGTGCCAGCAGCGCAGCAGGGGGCGCGAATGGCTACACCTTC CASSAAGGANGYTF
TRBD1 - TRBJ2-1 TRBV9 TGTGCCAGCAGCGTAAGCCCGGGACAGGTCTCCCATGAGCAGTTCTTC CASSVSPGQVSHEQFF
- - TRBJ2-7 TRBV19 TGTGCCAGTAGTATGCAGGGCGTCGGCTTTTACGAGCAGTACTTC CASSMQGVGFYEQYF
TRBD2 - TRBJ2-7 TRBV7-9 TGTGCCAGCAGCTTAATGAGCGGGGGGCTCTACGAGCAGTACTTC CASSLMSGGLYEQYF
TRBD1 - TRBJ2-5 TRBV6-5 TGTGCCAGCAGTTCAACCGACAGGGGTTCGGAGACCCAGTACTTC CASSSTDRGSETQYF
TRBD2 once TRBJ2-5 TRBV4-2 TGTGCCAGCAGCCAAGATTCGGGACGGGGGGGCGAAGAGACCCAGTACTTC CASSQDSGRGGEETQYF
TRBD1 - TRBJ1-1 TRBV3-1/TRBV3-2 TGTGCCAGCAGCCAAATCGACAGGGGGGGCACTGAAGCTTTCTTT CASSQIDRGGTEAFF
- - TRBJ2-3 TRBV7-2 TGTGCCAGCAGCTTAGTAAGGTTGGGGACACCGACCACAGATACGCAGTATTTT CASSLVRLGTPTTDTQYF
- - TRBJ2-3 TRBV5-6 TGTGCCAGCAGCTTGGATCTCAGGGGAACAGATACGCAGTATTTT CASSLDLRGTDTQYF
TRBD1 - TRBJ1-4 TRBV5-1 TGCGCCAGCAGCCGGGACAGGAAAAATGAAAAACTGTTTTTT CASSRDRKNEKLFF
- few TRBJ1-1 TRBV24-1 TGTGCCACCAGTGTCAGGGATGAAGGAACTGAAGCTTTCTTT CATSVRDEGTEAFF
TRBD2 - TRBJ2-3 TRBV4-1 TGCGCCAGCAGCCAAGATACCGAGCCTAGCGGGGGATTCACAGATACGCAGTATTTT CASSQDTEPSGGFTDTQYF
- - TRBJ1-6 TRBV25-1 TGTGCCAGCAGTGATTCGGGACACCAACGAGGGAATTCACCCCTCCACTTT CASSDSGHQRGNSPLHF
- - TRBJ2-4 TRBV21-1 TGTGCCAGCAGCGTTCCCTCGGACGGGGGGCGAACGGCCAAAAACATTCAGTACTTC CASSVPSDGGRTAKNIQYF
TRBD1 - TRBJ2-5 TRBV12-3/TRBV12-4 TGTGCCAGCAGTTGGGGGACAGTTGAGACCCAGTACTTC CASSWGTVETQYF
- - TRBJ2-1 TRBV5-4 TGTGCCACCTCCCCTATCGGGGGACTCCCTGGGGAGCAGTTCTTC CATSPIGGLPGEQFF
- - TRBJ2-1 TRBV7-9 TGTGCCAGCAGCTTAGATTTAGGTGTGCGGGGTCGTACCAACAATGAGCAGTTCTTC CASSLDLGVRGRTNNEQFF
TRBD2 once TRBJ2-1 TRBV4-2 TGTGCCAGCAGCCAAGAAGGGGCGACTAGCGGGGGGTCGAACGAGCAGTTCTTC CASSQEGATSGGSNEQFF
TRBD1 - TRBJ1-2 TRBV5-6 TGTGCCAGCAGCTGGGACAGGAACAACTATGGCTACACCTTC CASSWDRNNYGYTF
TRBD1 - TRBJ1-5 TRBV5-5 TGTGCCAGCAGCACCGGGACAGGGAATCAGCCCCAGCATTTT CASSTGTGNQPQHF